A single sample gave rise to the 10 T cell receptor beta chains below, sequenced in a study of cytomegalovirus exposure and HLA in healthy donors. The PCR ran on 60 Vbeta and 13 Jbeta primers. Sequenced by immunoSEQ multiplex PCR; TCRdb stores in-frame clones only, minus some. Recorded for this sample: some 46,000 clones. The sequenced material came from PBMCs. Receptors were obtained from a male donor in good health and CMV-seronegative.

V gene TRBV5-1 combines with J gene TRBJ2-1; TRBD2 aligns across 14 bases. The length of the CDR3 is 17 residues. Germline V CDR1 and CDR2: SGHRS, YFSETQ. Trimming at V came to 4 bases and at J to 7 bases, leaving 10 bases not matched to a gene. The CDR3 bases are TGCGCCAGCAGCCCGGGACTAGCGGGAGTGGGGGAGAATGAGCAGTTCTTC. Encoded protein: CASSPGLAGVGENEQFF.

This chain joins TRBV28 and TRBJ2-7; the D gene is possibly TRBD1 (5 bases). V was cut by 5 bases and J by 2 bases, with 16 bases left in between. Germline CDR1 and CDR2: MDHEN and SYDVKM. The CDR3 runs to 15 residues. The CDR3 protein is CASSPQRQGAYEQYF. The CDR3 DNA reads TGTGCCAGCAGTCCCCAGAGGCAGGGCGCCTACGAGCAGTACTTC.

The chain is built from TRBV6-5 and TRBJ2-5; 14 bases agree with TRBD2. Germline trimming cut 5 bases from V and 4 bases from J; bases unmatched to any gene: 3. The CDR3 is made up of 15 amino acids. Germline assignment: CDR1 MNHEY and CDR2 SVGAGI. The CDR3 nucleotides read TGTGCCAGCAGTGGGACTAGCGGGAGAAGAGAGACCCAGTACTTC. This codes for CASSGTSGRRETQYF.

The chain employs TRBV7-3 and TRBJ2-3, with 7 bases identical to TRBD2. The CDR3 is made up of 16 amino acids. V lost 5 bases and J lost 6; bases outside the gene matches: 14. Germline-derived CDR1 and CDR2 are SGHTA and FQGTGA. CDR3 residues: CASSPGYSGPADTQYF. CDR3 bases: TGTGCCAGCAGCCCCGGATATAGCGGGCCGGCGGATACGCAGTATTTT.

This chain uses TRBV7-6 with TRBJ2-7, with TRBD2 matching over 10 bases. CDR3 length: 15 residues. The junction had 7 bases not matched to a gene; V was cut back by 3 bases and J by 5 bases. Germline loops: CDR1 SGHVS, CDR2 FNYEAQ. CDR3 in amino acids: CASSLSSGRTDEQYF. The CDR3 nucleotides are TGTGCCAGCAGCTTGTCTAGCGGGAGAACCGACGAGCAGTACTTC.

CDR3 in amino acids: CASSTHREGDYYGYTF. The CDR3 nucleotides read TGTGCCAGCAGCACTCACAGGGAAGGAGATTACTATGGCTACACCTTC. The V and J genes are TRBV9 and TRBJ1-2; the D gene is possibly TRBD1 (6 bases). V lost 4 bases, J lost 3 bases, and 19 bases lay in between. CDR3 length: 16 residues. Germline-derived CDR1 and CDR2 are SGDLS and YYNGEE.

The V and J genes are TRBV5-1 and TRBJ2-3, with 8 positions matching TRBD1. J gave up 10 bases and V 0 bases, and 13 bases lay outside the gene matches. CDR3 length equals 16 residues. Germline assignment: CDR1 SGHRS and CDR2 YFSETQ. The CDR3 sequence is CASSLEAGGLRVSQYF. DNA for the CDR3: TGCGCCAGCAGCTTGGAGGCAGGGGGCCTCCGCGTATCGCAGTATTTT.

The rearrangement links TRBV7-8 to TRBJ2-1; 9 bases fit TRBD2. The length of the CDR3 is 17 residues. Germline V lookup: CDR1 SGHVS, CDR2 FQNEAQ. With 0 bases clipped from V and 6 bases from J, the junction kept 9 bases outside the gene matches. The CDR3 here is CASSLAERTSDPNEQFF. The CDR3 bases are TGTGCCAGCAGCTTAGCGGAGAGGACTAGCGACCCCAATGAGCAGTTCTTC.

In DNA form, the CDR3 reads TGTGCCAGCAGGCCGACAGCGTTAAGCTCCTACGAGCAGTACTTC. Translation gives CASRPTALSSYEQYF. The gene calls are TRBV2 and TRBJ2-7; TRBD1 is a possible D gene (5 bases). Germline CDR1 reads SNHLY; CDR2 reads FYNNEI. This CDR3 is built from 15 residues. The V and J ends lost 6 bases and 0 bases respectively, with 15 bases between them.

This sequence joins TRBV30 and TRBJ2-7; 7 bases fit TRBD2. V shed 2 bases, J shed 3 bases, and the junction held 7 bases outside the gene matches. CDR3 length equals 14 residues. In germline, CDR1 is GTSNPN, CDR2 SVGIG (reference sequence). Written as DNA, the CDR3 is TGTGCCTGGAGTCCGAGGGAGGGCCGCTACGAGCAGTACTTC. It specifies CAWSPREGRYEQYF.